This T cell receptor (beta chain) was captured in a study of sequential checkpoint blockade in melanoma (dated 2019 in TCRdb). The study in broad terms: In a 1:1 randomization, patients received either first-line nivolumab then ipilimumab (arm A) or ipilimumab then nivolumab (arm B). Both trial sequences were followed by maintenance nivolumab.

The germline V gene encodes CDR1 SGDLS and CDR2 YYNGEE. Measured from the cysteine to the phenylalanine, the CDR3 is 14 residues long. Kept here is only the CDR3 DNA, which spans 42 bases and is read in frame from base 1. Trimming leaves V shorter by 4 bases and J shorter by 3 bases, with the junction holding 4 bases beyond the gene matches. TCRbeta CDR3 regions were immunosequenced from genomic DNA with the immunoSEQ Assay. Before high-throughput sequencing, the genomic DNA was amplified using bias-controlled multiplex PCR. In the source study's methods: To quantify the absolute abundance of each unique TCRbeta CDR3 region, the sequences were collapsed and filtered. Clonality, defined as 1 minus Pielou's evenness, was calculated using only productive rearrangements. Clones with significantly greater frequencies in on-treatment versus baseline samples were identified using a previously published method. Here the immuneACCESS table is served through TCRdb, limited to in-frame sequences with V and J called. Missing clones are a known gap in these copies; in checked studies unresolved V genes cover under half, and the rest lacks a known reason. The V and J calls and clone size were taken over from that table, and D and trimming were inferred from the DNA. The sample table records fewer than 20,000 clones; 55% to 80% of these occur just once. The ten largest clonotypes hold about 19% of the sample.

The treatment or condition label for this specimen denotes: randomized to nivolumab then ipilimumab (arm A) or the reverse (arm B). Prior DNA-damaging chemotherapy had not been received by any trial patient. Live CD3+CD8+ cells negative for CD19 and CD56 were sorted from thawed PBMCs on a FACS Aria II flow cytometer. Samples came from patients with melanoma in CheckMate 064, a randomized, open-label phase II trial of sequential checkpoint blockade. Leukapheresis was used to collect peripheral blood mononuclear cells, which were then purified with Ficoll-Paque and frozen in human serum with roughly 10% DMSO. Right after sorting, the blood CD3+CD8+ cells were verified to be >98% pure, and DNA extraction followed. Summary of the overall study and its limitations: The response-prediction model combining TCR metrics and mutation burden needs validation in larger, independent patient cohorts.

Comments on this clone: The target of this receptor is not known. Base-call qualities are not available, and no considerably larger clone is one nucleotide away.

Source: CD8+ T cells sorted from blood (inferred from file names), taken from a patient given nivolumab and ipilimumab in sequence. In this chain, TRBV9 is recombined with TRBJ1-3, with 7 bases in between that match TRBD1. This clonotype originated in a human donor with melanoma. CDR3 reads: CASSFGQDGNTIYF. The nucleotide sequence is given as TGTGCCAGCAGCTTCGGACAGGATGGAAACACCATATATTTT.